This is a list of T cell receptor beta chains from one sample in a study of T cells after yellow fever vaccination. TCRdb independently ran MiXCR on the 5' RACE reads; one entry per CDR3 protein. The sample yields under 100,000 distinct CDR3 sequences, under 7% seen once. The sequenced sample was CD8+ T cells sorted from PBMCs, obtained 10 days after the yellow fever booster vaccination. These receptors were obtained from a man younger than 30 who received the YFV17D yellow fever vaccine. The CDR3 runs from the conserved cysteine through the conserved F or W. The D gene is left open where the match is weak. Not every row has a clone size; where given, it reads once, few, many or a size class.

J gene: TRBJ2-7
V gene: TRBV7-2
clone size: NA
D gene: NA
CDR3 protein: CASTPGPAYEQYF
CDR3 DNA: TGTGCCAGCACCCCGGGACCAGCCTACGAGCAGTACTTC

J gene: TRBJ2-7
V gene: TRBV15
clone size: many
D gene: TRBD1
CDR3 protein: CATSRKDRSSYEQYF
CDR3 DNA: TGTGCCACCAGCAGAAAGGACAGGAGCTCCTACGAGCAGTACTTC

J gene: TRBJ1-1
V gene: TRBV5-1
clone size: few
D gene: TRBD1
CDR3 protein: CASSFGQGYEAFF
CDR3 DNA: TGCGCCAGCAGCTTCGGACAGGGGTATGAAGCTTTCTTT

J gene: TRBJ2-3
V gene: TRBV3-1
clone size: few
D gene: NA
CDR3 protein: CASSPWEGGTDTQYF
CDR3 DNA: TGTGCCAGCAGCCCATGGGAGGGGGGGACAGATACGCAGTATTTT

J gene: TRBJ2-5
V gene: TRBV20-1
clone size: many
D gene: NA
CDR3 protein: CSARGYSKQETQYF
CDR3 DNA: TGCAGTGCTAGAGGATACTCGAAGCAAGAGACCCAGTACTTC

J gene: TRBJ2-3
V gene: TRBV7-9
clone size: many
D gene: NA
CDR3 protein: CATKRDSSTDTQYF
CDR3 DNA: TGTGCCACGAAAAGGGACTCAAGCACAGATACGCAGTATTTT

J gene: TRBJ1-1
V gene: TRBV7-2
clone size: few
D gene: NA
CDR3 protein: CASSFMNTEAFF
CDR3 DNA: TGTGCCAGCAGTTTCATGAACACTGAAGCTTTCTTT

J gene: TRBJ2-3
V gene: TRBV27
clone size: many
D gene: NA
CDR3 protein: CASSLSWGVRDTQYF
CDR3 DNA: TGTGCCAGCAGTTTATCGTGGGGGGTTAGGGATACGCAGTATTTT

J gene: TRBJ2-3
V gene: TRBV20-1
clone size: few
D gene: TRBD2
CDR3 protein: CSVSGGALGTDTQYF
CDR3 DNA: TGCAGTGTTAGCGGGGGGGCCTTAGGCACAGATACGCAGTATTTT

J gene: TRBJ2-3
V gene: TRBV9
clone size: few
D gene: NA
CDR3 protein: CASSEGGDTDTQYF
CDR3 DNA: TGTGCCAGCAGCGAGGGCGGGGACACAGATACGCAGTATTTT

J gene: TRBJ2-1
V gene: TRBV4-2
clone size: many
D gene: NA
CDR3 protein: CASSQDMGEGNEQFF
CDR3 DNA: TGTGCCAGCAGCCAAGATATGGGGGAAGGCAATGAGCAGTTCTTC

J gene: TRBJ1-6
V gene: TRBV21-1
clone size: few
D gene: NA
CDR3 protein: CASSKALWRDNSPLHF
CDR3 DNA: TGTGCCAGCAGCAAAGCGCTTTGGAGAGATAATTCACCCCTCCACTTT

J gene: TRBJ1-2
V gene: TRBV12-3/TRBV12-4
clone size: NA
D gene: NA
CDR3 protein: CASSLAQGILGYTF
CDR3 DNA: TGTGCCAGCAGTTTAGCGCAGGGGATATTAGGCTACACCTTC

J gene: TRBJ1-5
V gene: TRBV10-3
clone size: few
D gene: TRBD1
CDR3 protein: CATKSPGQGDQPQHF
CDR3 DNA: TGTGCCACCAAATCCCCGGGACAGGGTGATCAGCCCCAGCATTTT

J gene: TRBJ2-2
V gene: TRBV4-3
clone size: many
D gene: TRBD1
CDR3 protein: CASSHTGAGELFF
CDR3 DNA: TGCGCCAGCAGCCATACAGGGGCCGGGGAGCTGTTTTTT

J gene: TRBJ2-3
V gene: TRBV24-1
clone size: NA
D gene: NA
CDR3 protein: CATSDSQGADTQYF
CDR3 DNA: TGTGCCACCAGTGATTCACAGGGAGCAGATACGCAGTATTTT

J gene: TRBJ1-2
V gene: TRBV12-3/TRBV12-4
clone size: NA
D gene: NA
CDR3 protein: CASSLDREPNYGYTF
CDR3 DNA: TGTGCCAGCAGTTTAGACAGGGAGCCTAACTATGGCTACACCTTC

J gene: TRBJ2-1
V gene: TRBV5-4
clone size: NA
D gene: NA
CDR3 protein: CASSGKGDEQFF
CDR3 DNA: TGTGCCAGCAGCGGTAAGGGGGATGAGCAGTTCTTC

J gene: TRBJ2-5
V gene: TRBV5-4
clone size: few
D gene: TRBD2
CDR3 protein: CASSLVAGGQETQYF
CDR3 DNA: TGTGCCAGCAGCTTGGTGGCGGGGGGGCAAGAGACCCAGTACTTC

J gene: TRBJ2-2
V gene: TRBV4-1
clone size: few
D gene: TRBD1
CDR3 protein: CASSQGKSSGQLGNTGELFF
CDR3 DNA: TGCGCCAGCAGCCAAGGAAAAAGTTCGGGACAGCTGGGGAACACCGGGGAGCTGTTTTTT

J gene: TRBJ2-3
V gene: TRBV4-2
clone size: many
D gene: NA
CDR3 protein: CASSQDLGADTQYF
CDR3 DNA: TGTGCCAGCAGCCAAGATCTCGGGGCTGATACGCAGTATTTT

J gene: TRBJ1-3
V gene: TRBV11-2
clone size: many
D gene: TRBD1
CDR3 protein: CASSLQWTGIGNTIYF
CDR3 DNA: TGTGCCAGCAGCTTACAGTGGACAGGGATTGGAAACACCATATATTTT

J gene: TRBJ1-1
V gene: TRBV7-3
clone size: few
D gene: NA
CDR3 protein: CASSLGGIGTEAFF
CDR3 DNA: TGTGCCAGCAGCTTAGGGGGGATCGGTACTGAAGCTTTCTTT

J gene: TRBJ2-3
V gene: TRBV3-1
clone size: NA
D gene: NA
CDR3 protein: CASSPTVGRGGTDTQYF
CDR3 DNA: TGTGCCAGCAGCCCTACCGTGGGGCGGGGAGGCACAGATACGCAGTATTTT

J gene: TRBJ2-5
V gene: TRBV27
clone size: many
D gene: NA
CDR3 protein: CASSFQTNRETQYF
CDR3 DNA: TGTGCCAGCAGTTTCCAGACTAACCGAGAGACCCAGTACTTC

J gene: TRBJ2-5
V gene: TRBV24-1
clone size: medium-sized
D gene: NA
CDR3 protein: CATSGWGEEETQYF
CDR3 DNA: TGTGCCACCAGCGGATGGGGGGAGGAAGAGACCCAGTACTTC

J gene: TRBJ2-1
V gene: TRBV5-1
clone size: NA
D gene: NA
CDR3 protein: CASSERQVVEQFF
CDR3 DNA: TGCGCCAGCAGCGAAAGACAGGTGGTTGAGCAGTTCTTC

J gene: TRBJ2-1
V gene: TRBV6-2/TRBV6-3
clone size: few
D gene: TRBD2
CDR3 protein: CASTLAGGPSNEQFF
CDR3 DNA: TGTGCCAGCACACTAGCGGGGGGGCCATCCAATGAGCAGTTCTTC

J gene: TRBJ1-4
V gene: TRBV11-2
clone size: few
D gene: NA
CDR3 protein: CASSPVMDEKLFF
CDR3 DNA: TGTGCCAGCAGCCCCGTCATGGATGAAAAACTGTTTTTT

J gene: TRBJ2-1
V gene: TRBV9
clone size: many
D gene: NA
CDR3 protein: CASSGDASSYNEQFF
CDR3 DNA: TGTGCCAGCAGCGGGGACGCAAGCTCCTACAATGAGCAGTTCTTC

J gene: TRBJ2-7
V gene: TRBV5-1
clone size: many
D gene: NA
CDR3 protein: CASSRRGMVREQYF
CDR3 DNA: TGCGCCAGCAGCCGACGGGGTATGGTACGGGAGCAGTACTTC

J gene: TRBJ2-1
V gene: TRBV7-2
clone size: NA
D gene: NA
CDR3 protein: CASSSDFFNEQFF
CDR3 DNA: TGTGCCAGCAGCTCGGACTTCTTCAATGAGCAGTTCTTC

J gene: TRBJ2-7
V gene: TRBV19
clone size: few
D gene: TRBD1
CDR3 protein: CASSIGGGASEQYF
CDR3 DNA: TGTGCCAGTAGTATAGGAGGGGGCGCATCCGAGCAGTACTTC

J gene: TRBJ2-4
V gene: TRBV7-2
clone size: many
D gene: NA
CDR3 protein: CASSLVVRGGPGNIQYF
CDR3 DNA: TGTGCCAGCAGCTTAGTCGTCAGGGGGGGCCCCGGAAACATTCAGTACTTC

J gene: TRBJ2-7
V gene: TRBV6-2/TRBV6-3
clone size: few
D gene: NA
CDR3 protein: CASSPDKGYPYEQYF
CDR3 DNA: TGTGCCAGCAGCCCCGATAAAGGGTACCCCTACGAGCAGTACTTC

J gene: TRBJ2-3
V gene: TRBV24-1
clone size: NA
D gene: TRBD2
CDR3 protein: CATSPAGERDTQYF
CDR3 DNA: TGTGCCACCAGCCCCGCGGGGGAGAGAGATACGCAGTATTTT

J gene: TRBJ2-5
V gene: TRBV24-1
clone size: NA
D gene: NA
CDR3 protein: CATSDFRREETQYF
CDR3 DNA: TGTGCCACCAGTGATTTTAGGAGGGAAGAGACCCAGTACTTC

J gene: TRBJ2-3
V gene: TRBV7-9
clone size: few
D gene: NA
CDR3 protein: CASSVSPASSTDTQYF
CDR3 DNA: TGTGCCAGCAGCGTCAGTCCAGCTTCTAGCACAGATACGCAGTATTTT

J gene: TRBJ1-6
V gene: TRBV7-3
clone size: NA
D gene: NA
CDR3 protein: CASSLDQGIEPLHF
CDR3 DNA: TGTGCCAGCAGCTTGGACCAGGGCATCGAGCCCCTCCACTTT

J gene: TRBJ1-5
V gene: TRBV2
clone size: few
D gene: TRBD1
CDR3 protein: CASRPDRGVNQPQHF
CDR3 DNA: TGTGCCAGCAGACCTGACAGGGGCGTCAATCAGCCCCAGCATTTT

J gene: TRBJ2-1
V gene: TRBV6-5
clone size: few
D gene: NA
CDR3 protein: CASSYRGPLNEQFF
CDR3 DNA: TGTGCCAGCAGTTACCGGGGGCCCCTCAATGAGCAGTTCTTC

J gene: TRBJ2-7
V gene: TRBV9
clone size: few
D gene: TRBD1
CDR3 protein: CASSPGRGQGNEQYF
CDR3 DNA: TGTGCCAGCAGCCCCGGCCGAGGACAGGGAAACGAGCAGTACTTC

J gene: TRBJ2-1
V gene: TRBV5-1
clone size: many
D gene: NA
CDR3 protein: CASTEGYSYNEQFF
CDR3 DNA: TGCGCCAGCACCGAGGGATATTCTTACAATGAGCAGTTCTTC

J gene: TRBJ2-1
V gene: TRBV5-6
clone size: few
D gene: TRBD1
CDR3 protein: CASSARDRARNEQFF
CDR3 DNA: TGTGCCAGCAGCGCACGGGACAGGGCTAGGAATGAGCAGTTCTTC

J gene: TRBJ1-2
V gene: TRBV5-5
clone size: NA
D gene: NA
CDR3 protein: CASSFGLNYGYTF
CDR3 DNA: TGTGCCAGCAGTTTTGGATTAAACTATGGCTACACCTTC